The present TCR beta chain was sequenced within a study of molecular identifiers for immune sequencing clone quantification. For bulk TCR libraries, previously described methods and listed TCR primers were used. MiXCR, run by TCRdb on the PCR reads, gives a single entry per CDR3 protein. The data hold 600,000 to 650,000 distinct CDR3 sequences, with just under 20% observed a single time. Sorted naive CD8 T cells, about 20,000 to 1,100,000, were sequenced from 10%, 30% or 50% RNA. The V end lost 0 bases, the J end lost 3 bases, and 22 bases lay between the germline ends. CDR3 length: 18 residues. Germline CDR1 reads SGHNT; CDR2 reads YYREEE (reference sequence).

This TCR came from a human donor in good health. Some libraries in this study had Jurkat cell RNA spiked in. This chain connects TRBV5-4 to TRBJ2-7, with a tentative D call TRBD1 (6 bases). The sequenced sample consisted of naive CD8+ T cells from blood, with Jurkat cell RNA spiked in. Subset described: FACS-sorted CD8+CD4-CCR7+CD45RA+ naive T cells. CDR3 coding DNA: TGTGCCAGCAGCTTGGGAGGGACACTCCTAGTTCCCGGCTACGAGCAGTACTTC. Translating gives CASSLGGTLLVPGYEQYF.